The 8 T cell receptor beta chains reported below all come from one sample, sequenced in a study of blood T cell repertoires in COVID-19. Assay: immunoSEQ multiplex PCR; the TCRdb copy retains only in-frame clones and omits some. The table includes about 240,000 clones, around four fifths detected once. The sample was peripheral blood. The receptor source for this set is a woman in her sixties or seventies with active or convalescent COVID-19.

As to this clone: Different DNA sequences within this sample yield the same CDR3. This chain uses TRBV30 with TRBJ2-1; D is unresolved. Germline V gene lookup returns CDR1 GTSNPN and CDR2 SVGIG (reference sequence). V dropped 0 bases and J dropped 6 bases, with 3 bases sitting between them. The CDR3 is made up of 11 amino acids. CDR3 in amino acids: CAWSVLNEQFF. In nucleotides, the CDR3 is TGTGCCTGGAGTGTACTCAATGAGCAGTTCTTC.

The chain combines TRBV15 with TRBJ2-5, with D maybe TRBD1 (5 bases). The CDR3 is made up of 16 amino acids. Germline V gene data show CDR1 as LNHNV and CDR2 as YYDKDF (reference sequence). Trimming pared 3 bases from V and 1 base from J, leaving 15 bases between. The CDR3 is CATSRLTGRAQETQYF. The CDR3 DNA sequence: TGTGCCACCAGCAGGCTCACGGGCAGGGCCCAAGAGACCCAGTACTTC.

This chain links TRBV11-2 with TRBJ2-1, with 11 positions matching TRBD2. Losses at the gene ends were 3 bases for V and 7 bases for J; bases not matched to a gene: 17. This CDR3 comprises 19 residues. Germline V lookup: CDR1 SGHAT, CDR2 FQNNGV. The CDR3 nucleotides are TGTGCCAGCAGCTTTGGCCCAAGAGTAGCGGGAGGGCTCGGAAATGAGCAGTTCTTC. This gives the protein CASSFGPRVAGGLGNEQFF. Looking up the rest from reference TRBV11-2 and TRBJ2-1 gives the full variable domain: EAGVAQSPRYKIIEKRQSVAFWCNPISGHATLYWYQQILGQGPKLLIQFQNNGVVDDSQLPKDRFSAERLKGVDSTLKIQPAKLEDSAVYLCASSFGPRVAGGLGNEQFFGPGTRLTVL.

The chain links TRBV11-3 to TRBJ2-5; 9 bases align to TRBD1. Germline assignment: CDR1 SGHNT and CDR2 YENEEA. The CDR3 has 13 residues. J lost 9 bases, V lost 4 bases, and 6 bases had no gene match. DNA for the CDR3: TGTGCCAGCAGCTACAGGGGGCCCGGGGCCCAGTACTTC. Translating it yields CASSYRGPGAQYF. The whole variable domain, remainder taken from reference TRBV11-3 and TRBJ2-5, is EAGVVQSPRYKIIEKKQPVAFWCNPISGHNTLYWYLQNLGQGPELLIRYENEEAVDDSQLPKDRFSAERLKGVDSTLKIQPAELGDSAVYLCASSYRGPGAQYFGPGTRLLVL.

This clone was seen once. V usage is TRBV3-1 (or the pseudogene TRBV3-2) and J usage is TRBJ1-5; 7 bases align to TRBD1. The V segment lost 1 base and the J segment 1 base; nucleotides outside the gene matches: 4. This CDR3 is built from 16 residues. Germline V gives CDR1 LGHDT, CDR2 YNNKEL (reference sequence). As DNA, the CDR3 is TGTGCCAGCAGCCAAGGATGGGGACAGAGCAATCAGCCCCAGCATTTT. Translation: CASSQGWGQSNQPQHF.

This rearrangement joins TRBV5-1 to TRBJ2-1, with a possible D match to TRBD2 (6 bases). Germline loops: CDR1 SGHRS, CDR2 YFSETQ. V was trimmed by 3 bases and J by 2 bases, leaving 18 bases between them. The CDR3 is made up of 17 amino acids. DNA for the CDR3: TGCGCCAGCAGCTACGGGAGAGGAGCTCGGACCTACAATGAGCAGTTCTTC. Translation: CASSYGRGARTYNEQFF. The full variable domain, its missing parts supplied by reference TRBV5-1 and TRBJ2-1, is KAGVTQTPRYLIKTRGQQVTLSCSPISGHRSVSWYQQTPGQGLQFLFEYFSETQRNKGNFPGRFSGRQFSNSRSEMNVSTLELGDSALYLCASSYGRGARTYNEQFFGPGTRLTVL.

The chain carries TRBV19 and TRBJ2-5; TRBD2 aligns across 14 bases. The CDR3 is 15 amino acids. Germline V lookup: CDR1 LNHDA, CDR2 SQIVND (reference sequence). V trimming: 4 bases; J trimming: 5 bases; junction bases outside the gene matches: 3. The CDR3 region is CASSTRLAGGETQYF. The CDR3 DNA follows: TGTGCCAGTAGTACTAGACTAGCGGGGGGGGAGACCCAGTACTTC.

This rearrangement joins TRBV27 to TRBJ2-1; TRBD2 agrees at 12 bases. The CDR3 is 17 amino acids. The germline gives CDR1 MNHEY, CDR2 SMNVEV (reference sequence). With V trimmed by 4 bases and J by 0 bases, 4 bases remained unmatched. CDR3 in DNA: TGTGCCAGCAGTTCCCAGACTAGCGGGAGCTCCTACAATGAGCAGTTCTTC. Amino acid sequence: CASSSQTSGSSYNEQFF.